A selection of T cell receptor beta chains follows, all from one sample in a study of blood T cell repertoires in COVID-19. TCRdb's copy holds only in-frame clones and misses some; the assay was immunoSEQ multiplex PCR. The table records tens of thousands of clones, more than 80% of them present only once. Specimen: peripheral blood. These receptors originate from an older man with COVID-19, enrolled during active disease. CDR3s include the opening cysteine and the closing phenylalanine or tryptophan. The D gene is left open where the match is weak. The size field is filled for only some rows; it gives once, few, many or a size class.

j_call d_call clone_size v_call cdr3_aa cdr3_nt
TRBJ2-7 TRBD2 once TRBV28 CASSFTGGIDEQYF TGTGCCAGCAGTTTTACGGGAGGCATCGACGAGCAGTACTTC
TRBJ1-2 TRBD1 NA TRBV19 CASSSPGTGGYGYTF TGTGCCAGTAGTAGCCCCGGGACAGGGGGATATGGCTACACCTTC
TRBJ1-3 TRBD1 NA TRBV30 CAWSVQRAGGFSGNTIYF TGTGCCTGGAGTGTACAGCGGGCAGGGGGCTTCTCTGGAAACACCATATATTTT
TRBJ2-7 TRBD2 once TRBV13 CASSLTGLAGGYEQYF TGTGCCAGCAGCTTAACCGGACTAGCGGGAGGCTACGAGCAGTACTTC
TRBJ2-2 NA NA TRBV3-1/TRBV3-2 CASSQTNTGELFF TGTGCCAGCAGCCAAACAAACACCGGGGAGCTGTTTTTT
TRBJ2-6 NA NA TRBV2 CASSAPHLRQLSGANVLTF TGTGCCAGCAGTGCCCCTCACCTTAGACAACTCTCTGGGGCCAACGTCCTGACTTTC
TRBJ1-1 NA NA TRBV30 CAWSVPGTNTEAFF TGTGCCTGGAGTGTACCCGGGACTAACACTGAAGCTTTCTTT
TRBJ2-1 TRBD2 once TRBV12-5 CASGKSPGLAGTTTRNEQFF TGTGCTAGTGGTAAAAGTCCGGGACTAGCGGGGACTACCACACGCAATGAGCAGTTCTTC
TRBJ2-3 TRBD2 NA TRBV9 CASSAGALAGGSDTQYF TGTGCCAGCAGCGCCGGTGCCCTAGCGGGGGGTTCAGATACGCAGTATTTT
TRBJ1-1 NA many TRBV10-2 CASSEWGENTEAFF TGCGCCAGCAGTGAGTGGGGCGAGAACACTGAAGCTTTCTTT
TRBJ2-7 TRBD2 NA TRBV23-1 CASTMTSGSRYEQYF TGCGCCAGCACTATGACTAGCGGATCCCGCTACGAGCAGTACTTC
TRBJ1-1 TRBD1 NA TRBV5-8 CASRHGTGVGNTEAFF TGTGCCAGCAGACATGGGACAGGGGTCGGGAACACTGAAGCTTTCTTT
TRBJ2-1 TRBD2 NA TRBV9 CASSANRLAGYNEQFF TGTGCCAGCAGCGCCAACAGACTAGCGGGATACAATGAGCAGTTCTTC
TRBJ2-1 TRBD2 NA TRBV9 CASSPLGGIGYNEQFF TGTGCCAGCAGCCCCCTCGGGGGGATTGGGTACAATGAGCAGTTCTTC
TRBJ1-1 TRBD1 NA TRBV28 CASSPPRQGTEAFF TGTGCCAGCAGCCCTCCTCGACAGGGGACTGAAGCTTTCTTT
TRBJ2-5 TRBD1 NA TRBV5-4 CASSRRTGVGETQYF TGTGCCAGCAGCCGCCGGACAGGGGTCGGCGAGACCCAGTACTTC
TRBJ1-4 TRBD1 NA TRBV9 CASSVGTGESEKLFF TGTGCCAGCAGCGTAGGGACAGGGGAAAGTGAAAAACTGTTTTTT
TRBJ2-2 TRBD2 once TRBV10-1 CASSPTGLAGTAGELFF TGCGCCAGCAGTCCAACCGGACTAGCGGGAACTGCCGGGGAGCTGTTTTTT
TRBJ2-5 TRBD1 once TRBV18 CASSPDRGETQYF TGTGCCAGCTCACCGGACAGGGGAGAGACCCAGTACTTC
TRBJ2-7 TRBD1 NA TRBV18 CASSVGQGGLEQYF TGTGCCAGCTCAGTGGGACAGGGGGGTCTCGAGCAGTACTTC
TRBJ1-5 TRBD1 NA TRBV28 CASNSPGGGQPQHF TGTGCCAGCAATTCCCCAGGGGGCGGTCAGCCCCAGCATTTT
TRBJ2-3 NA once TRBV11-2 CASSLVGAGPDTQYF TGTGCCAGCAGCTTAGTGGGGGCCGGCCCAGATACGCAGTATTTT
TRBJ1-5 TRBD1 many TRBV27 CASSFRPDRGIDQPQHF TGTGCCAGCAGTTTTCGCCCCGACAGGGGGATTGATCAGCCCCAGCATTTT
TRBJ2-7 TRBD1 NA TRBV11-2 CASSLDRVAYEQYF TGTGCCAGCAGCCTAGACAGGGTTGCTTACGAGCAGTACTTC
TRBJ1-6 TRBD1 NA TRBV3-1/TRBV3-2 CASSSTGTGSSPLHF TGTGCCAGCAGTTCGACCGGGACAGGGTCCTCACCCCTCCACTTT
TRBJ2-4 NA NA TRBV28 CASSPSGFILAKNIQYF TGTGCCAGCAGCCCCTCCGGGTTTATCCTGGCCAAAAACATTCAGTACTTC
TRBJ2-2 TRBD1 NA TRBV9 CASRRPGQGAGELFF TGTGCCAGTCGGAGGCCGGGACAGGGGGCCGGGGAGCTGTTTTTT
TRBJ2-5 TRBD2 NA TRBV5-4 CASNPGGAPETQYF TGTGCCAGCAACCCGGGGGGGGCGCCGGAGACCCAGTACTTC
TRBJ2-7 TRBD1 few TRBV5-4 CASSFGQGDSYEQYF TGTGCCAGCAGCTTCGGACAGGGGGATTCCTACGAGCAGTACTTC
TRBJ2-1 TRBD1 once TRBV5-5 CASSYSGTGYNEQFF TGTGCCAGCAGCTATTCCGGGACAGGGTACAATGAGCAGTTCTTC
TRBJ1-5 NA NA TRBV19 CASSTSEPYYSNQPQHF TGTGCCAGTAGTACCAGTGAACCGTATTATAGCAATCAGCCCCAGCATTTT
TRBJ1-5 NA NA TRBV18 CASSPGKGANQPQHF TGTGCCAGCTCACCAGGGAAAGGGGCAAATCAGCCCCAGCATTTT
TRBJ1-1 NA few TRBV6-5 CASSSQGGKWNTEAFF TGTGCCAGCAGTTCACAGGGTGGTAAGTGGAACACTGAAGCTTTCTTT
TRBJ2-3 TRBD2 NA TRBV5-8 CASSHITIAGGVGDTQYF TGTGCCAGCAGCCACATCACAATAGCGGGAGGTGTTGGAGATACGCAGTATTTT
TRBJ2-3 TRBD2 NA TRBV5-6 CASSPNLAGFSTDTQYF TGTGCCAGCAGCCCAAATCTAGCGGGATTTAGCACAGATACGCAGTATTTT
TRBJ1-1 TRBD1 NA TRBV6-6 CASRTGTGGMNTEAFF TGTGCCAGCAGGACCGGGACAGGGGGCATGAACACTGAAGCTTTCTTT
TRBJ2-1 TRBD1 NA TRBV19 CASSIGQGQMPLNEQFF TGTGCCAGTAGTATAGGACAGGGTCAGATGCCGCTCAATGAGCAGTTCTTC
TRBJ2-3 TRBD2 NA TRBV5-1 CASSLEPSGITDTQYF TGCGCCAGCAGCTTGGAGCCTAGCGGGATAACAGATACGCAGTATTTT
TRBJ1-5 TRBD1 NA TRBV9 CASSWTGEGNQPQHF TGTGCCAGCAGCTGGACAGGGGAAGGCAATCAGCCCCAGCATTTT
TRBJ1-1 NA NA TRBV6-5 CASSLKLGRNTEAFF TGTGCCAGCAGCCTTAAGCTTGGGAGAAACACTGAAGCTTTCTTT
TRBJ1-4 NA once TRBV4-2 CASSQAEGRIEKLFF TGTGCCAGCAGCCAAGCGGAGGGCAGGATTGAAAAACTGTTTTTT
TRBJ1-2 TRBD1 NA TRBV7-9 CASTTLDRGYGYTF TGTGCCAGCACCACGCTCGACAGGGGGTATGGCTACACCTTC
TRBJ2-7 TRBD2 few TRBV7-3 CASSVLAGGRYEQYF TGTGCCAGCAGCGTCCTAGCGGGAGGCCGCTACGAGCAGTACTTC
TRBJ1-1 NA few TRBV2 CASTQNRANTEAFF TGTGCCAGCACCCAGAACAGGGCCAACACTGAAGCTTTCTTT
TRBJ1-1 NA few TRBV7-3 CASSLGRNTEAFF TGTGCCAGCAGCTTGGGGCGGAACACTGAAGCTTTCTTT
TRBJ2-3 NA NA TRBV29-1 CSVGGDSGGLTDTQYF TGCAGCGTTGGAGGGGACAGTGGGGGGCTCACAGATACGCAGTATTTT
TRBJ2-7 TRBD2 NA TRBV5-1 CASSWGTSYEQYF TGCGCCAGCAGCTGGGGGACTAGCTACGAGCAGTACTTC
TRBJ2-5 NA NA TRBV7-2 CASSSQETQYF TGTGCCAGCAGCTCACAAGAGACCCAGTACTTC
TRBJ1-5 TRBD1 NA TRBV2 CASSSDRGGNQPQHF TGTGCCAGCAGCTCGGACAGGGGTGGCAATCAGCCCCAGCATTTT
TRBJ1-3 NA NA TRBV12-3/TRBV12-4 CASSTTAGNTIYF TGTGCCAGCAGCACTACCGCCGGCAACACCATATATTTT
TRBJ2-3 NA NA TRBV7-3 CASSLTAHTDTQYF TGTGCCAGCAGCTTAACGGCCCACACAGATACGCAGTATTTT
TRBJ2-1 TRBD2 NA TRBV28 CASSSSGSWNEQFF TGTGCCAGCAGTTCTAGCGGGAGTTGGAATGAGCAGTTCTTC
TRBJ1-6 TRBD1 NA TRBV9 CASSQSRGQGRNSPLHF TGTGCCAGCAGCCAGAGCCGAGGACAGGGGCGTAATTCACCCCTCCACTTT
TRBJ2-5 TRBD1 once TRBV24-1 CATSEVRTGQETQYF TGTGCCACCAGTGAAGTTAGGACAGGACAAGAGACCCAGTACTTC
TRBJ1-2 TRBD1 once TRBV6-5 CASTRTGGYGYTF TGTGCCAGCACTCGGACAGGGGGGTATGGCTACACCTTC
TRBJ2-7 TRBD2 few TRBV3-1/TRBV3-2 CASSLGGSGGRKQYF TGTGCCAGCAGCCTGGGTGGTAGCGGGGGCCGCAAGCAGTACTTC
TRBJ1-1 TRBD1 NA TRBV2 CASNRQGGDTEAFF TGTGCCAGCAACAGACAGGGGGGGGACACTGAAGCTTTCTTT
TRBJ1-2 TRBD1 once TRBV6-2/TRBV6-3 CASSRQGVNYGYTF TGTGCCAGCAGTCGACAGGGGGTTAACTATGGCTACACCTTC